This T cell receptor beta chain is from a study of shared clonotypes between healthy human individuals. Sequencing used immunoSEQ multiplex PCR; TCRdb keeps in-frame clones, though not all of them. There are around 1.1 million clones in the sample; around 82% occur only once, and 0.6% to 0.7% lies in the top ten. This CDR3 comprises 13 residues. Germline CDR1 reads MDHEN; CDR2 reads SYDVKM. With V trimmed by 6 bases and J by 4 bases, 4 bases remained unmatched. In its sample, this clone was seen once. This chain joins TRBV28 and TRBJ2-3; 7 bases are a match to TRBD2. This TCR derives from a man aged 18 to 29 in good health. Some clones in this sample may be carry-over from other donors' samples. The sequencing sample was made of memory CD4+ T cells from PBMCs. The sample's subset: CD45RA-negative fraction. The CDR3 DNA reads TGTGCCAGCAGCTCTGGGAGGGCAGATACGCAGTATTTT. Its protein is CASSSGRADTQYF.